This passage covers 9 T cell receptor beta chains from one sample sequenced in a study of blood T cell repertoires in COVID-19. Here immunoSEQ multiplex PCR was the method, and the copy in TCRdb shows in-frame clones only, minus some. The sample includes 230,000 or so clones, approximately 84% of them seen just once. Material: peripheral blood. The receptor source for this set is a man aged 50 to 59 with active or convalescent COVID-19.

This clone was found a few times. The rearrangement links TRBV11-1 to TRBJ2-2; D may be TRBD2 (6 bases). CDR1 and CDR2 from the germline V gene are SGHAT and FQDESV (reference sequence). The V gene lost 4 bases and the J gene lost 9 bases, with 12 bases spanning the gap. The CDR3 extends over 13 amino acids. The CDR3 spells CASSSGTPWELFF. In DNA, the CDR3 is TGTGCCAGCAGCTCCGGGACTCCTTGGGAGCTGTTTTTT.

The genes are TRBV5-1 and TRBJ1-2; 7 bases align to TRBD1. This CDR3 region has 14 residues. Trimming cost V 2 bases and J 3 bases; bases outside gene matches: 4. Germline values: CDR1 SGHRS, CDR2 YFSETQ. The CDR3 region is CASSFTGVYYGYTF. The CDR3, as DNA: TGCGCCAGCAGCTTCACAGGGGTCTACTATGGCTACACCTTC.

V is TRBV6-5 and J is TRBJ2-3; TRBD1 might be the D (6 bases). The germline V gene has CDR1 MNHEY and CDR2 SVGAGI. The V end was cut by 4 bases, the J end by 7 bases, with 12 bases between. The CDR3 covers 13 residues. The CDR3 spells CASSSTTGHTQYF. The CDR3 DNA is TGTGCCAGCAGTTCTACCACAGGGCATACGCAGTATTTT.

The chain links TRBV4-3 to TRBJ1-2; 8 nucleotides align to TRBD1. V lost 0 bases to trimming and J lost 6 bases; unmatched junction nucleotides: 6. This CDR3 is built from 15 residues. The germline V gene encodes CDR1 LGHNA and CDR2 YSLEER. The CDR3 sequence is CASSQEGRGRDGYTF. The CDR3 DNA reads TGCGCCAGCAGCCAAGAGGGCAGGGGGCGGGATGGCTACACCTTC.

The chain has TRBV30 and TRBJ1-2, with D tentatively TRBD1 (5 bases). The ends were cut back, 8 bases at V and 5 bases at J, with 12 bases in the middle. Germline loops: CDR1 GTSNPN, CDR2 SVGIG (reference sequence). The CDR3 extends over 11 amino acids. CDR3 DNA: TGTGCCGGTAGACAGTCATATGGCTACACCTTC. It codes for CAGRQSYGYTF. The entire variable domain, with the rest obtained from reference TRBV30 and TRBJ1-2, is as follows: SQTIHQWPATLVQPVGSPLSLECTVEGTSNPNLYWYRQAAGRGLQLLFYSVGIGQISSEVPQNLSASRPQDRQFILSSKKLLLSDSGFYLCAGRQSYGYTFGSGTRLTVV.

The chain combines TRBV9 with TRBJ2-3; TRBD2 matches at 11 bases. V trimming: 2 bases; J trimming: 4 bases; junction bases outside the gene matches: 9. There are 17 residues in the CDR3. Germline lookup yields CDR1 SGDLS and CDR2 YYNGEE. The CDR3 sequence is CASSVGTSGGYPDTQYF. CDR3 DNA: TGTGCCAGCAGCGTCGGGACTAGCGGAGGCTACCCAGATACGCAGTATTTT.

The chain recombines TRBV30 with TRBJ1-2; 7 bases agree with TRBD1. Germline V gives CDR1 GTSNPN, CDR2 SVGIG (reference sequence). The V gene end was trimmed by 5 bases and the J gene end by 7 bases; junction bases not matched to a gene: 4. The CDR3 has 11 residues. The chain's CDR3 is CAWSGGIGYTF. Here the CDR3 DNA reads TGTGCCTGGTCAGGGGGGATTGGCTACACCTTC. Based on the CDR3 plus reference TRBV30 and TRBJ1-2, the full variable domain is SQTIHQWPATLVQPVGSPLSLECTVEGTSNPNLYWYRQAAGRGLQLLFYSVGIGQISSEVPQNLSASRPQDRQFILSSKKLLLSDSGFYLCAWSGGIGYTFGSGTRLTVV.

The rearrangement links TRBV19 to TRBJ2-5, with 8 positions matching TRBD2. Germline CDR1 LNHDA, CDR2 SQIVND (reference sequence). J was trimmed by 2 bases and V by 7 bases; bases with no gene match: 6. CDR3 length: 14 amino acids. CDR3 bases: TGTGCCAGTATGGCGGGGGGCCGACAAGAGACCCAGTACTTC. Translated: CASMAGGRQETQYF. The complete variable domain, with remaining parts taken from reference TRBV19 and TRBJ2-5, reads DGGITQSPKYLFRKEGQNVTLSCEQNLNHDAMYWYRQDPGQGLRLIYYSQIVNDFQKGDIAEGYSVSREKKESFPLTVTSAQKNPTAFYLCASMAGGRQETQYFGPGTRLLVL.

The CDR3 DNA reads as TGCGCCAGCAGCCCGGACAGGGGGCTCATAAGCTCCTACGAGCAGTACTTC. It translates to CASSPDRGLISSYEQYF. This chain joins TRBV5-1 and TRBJ2-7, with 11 bases lining up with TRBD1. The V gene end was trimmed by 4 bases and the J gene end by 0 bases; junction bases not matched to a gene: 9. Germline V gives CDR1 SGHRS, CDR2 YFSETQ. The CDR3 is 17 amino acids.